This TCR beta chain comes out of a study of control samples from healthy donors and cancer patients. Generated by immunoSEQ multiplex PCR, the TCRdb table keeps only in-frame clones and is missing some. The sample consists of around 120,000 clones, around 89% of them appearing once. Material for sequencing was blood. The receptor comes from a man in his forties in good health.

In DNA, the CDR3 is TGTGCCAGCAGCGTGGGGGACCAGAACAATGAGCAGTTCTTC. It translates to CASSVGDQNNEQFF. V is TRBV9 and J is TRBJ2-1; D possibly uses TRBD1 or TRBD2 (5 bases each). Trimming removed 2 bases at V and 5 bases at J, with 11 bases between. Germline values: CDR1 SGDLS, CDR2 YYNGEE. CDR3 size: 14 residues. Using reference TRBV9 and TRBJ2-1 for the parts outside the CDR3, the full variable domain is DSGVTQTPKHLITATGQRVTLRCSPRSGDLSVYWYQQSLDQGLQFLIQYYNGEERAKGNILERFSAQQFPDLHSELNLSSLELGDSALYFCASSVGDQNNEQFFGPGTRLTVL.